This T cell receptor (beta chain) was captured in a study of blood T cell repertoires in COVID-19 (dated by TCRdb to 2018 to 2021). Notes on the research overall: The collaborator samples originated in the United States, Italy and Spain and spanned the acute and convalescent phases of COVID-19. The material from the prospective study consisted of cDNA or gDNA derived from T cells, B-cell-depleted T cells, or PBMCs. Deeply sampled blood TCRbeta repertoires from subjects exposed to, actively infected with, or recovered from COVID-19 were included in the dataset. The repertoires were released in a freely available public database intended as a resource for research on the immune response to SARS-CoV-2. The samples were drawn from the first 160 participants of the ongoing ImmuneRACE study and from more than 1,000 subjects provided by 6 global collaborators. A de-identified subject ID, COVID-19 status, age in years and sex were almost always included in the sample metadata. Where HLA class I and class II types were available, the types were taken from metadata supplied by the sample provider, not from assay-based typing.

As regards this clone: Which antigen it targets is not known. No base quality information exists; no much larger clone differs at one position.

The CDR3 covers 12 residues, taking in both the cysteine and the phenylalanine. Of all the DNA, just the CDR3 is kept, 36 bases in frame from base 1. Sequences SGHDN (CDR1) and FVKESK (CDR2) are obtained from the germline V gene. Trimming removed 3 bases from V and 3 bases from J, leaving 5 bases between the germline ends. Participants in the prospective study were enrolled through a virtual design, were aged about 18 to 100 years, and lived in roughly 25 United States geographic areas. To assign participants to cohorts, the prospective study relied on clinical history that participants themselves reported in a screening survey and a study questionnaire. For ImmuneRACE Cohort 3, a participant was defined as recovered based on two consecutive negative NP/OP PCR tests, clearance by a healthcare professional, or resolution of symptoms. Each participant in the prospective study had whole blood, serum and a nasopharyngeal or oropharyngeal swab collected by mobile phlebotomists. Participants in the prospective study had the option to provide additional blood draws and questionnaires over a 2-month period. Before DNA extraction, blood samples from the prospective study were shipped at room temperature or frozen.

The paper as a whole reports these results and caveats: The quantity of clinical and demographic metadata differed by source and by participant and was supplied without curation.

The immunoSEQ Assay, a bias-controlled multiplex PCR, was used to amplify TCRbeta CDR3 regions from genomic DNA. Per the authors' processing: The number of nucleated cells in each sample was estimated by amplification of reference gene primers within the assay. To quantify the absolute abundance of each unique TCRbeta CDR3 rearrangement, sequence reads were collapsed and filtered. For each sample, productive Simpson clonality was calculated as the square root of Simpson's diversity index across productive rearrangements. TCRdb limited this immuneACCESS table to in-frame rearrangements with V and J called. A share of clones is missing; checked studies link under half to unresolved V genes, and the rest is unexplained. Clone size and V and J calls were adopted from that table, with D and trimming inferred from the DNA. This sample is represented by about 300,000 clones; approximately 90% of them were singletons. About 4% of the sample is held by the ten biggest clonotypes.

The rearrangement joined TRBV14 to TRBJ1-2; no D gene can be assigned with confidence. The sequence derives from a man between 25 and 39 years old who had recovered from COVID-19. Sequenced: PBMCs or T cells enriched from blood (not recorded which). Read as DNA, the sequence is TGTGCCAGCAGCCAGGGAGACTATGGCTACACCTTC. The resulting protein is CASSQGDYGYTF.